One T cell receptor (beta chain) is described in this entry. What it binds is not known. PCR primers comprised 60 Vbeta and 13 Jbeta primers. Produced via immunoSEQ multiplex PCR; TCRdb's table is partial and in-frame only. The table lists about 190,000 clones, over 60% of them singletons. Trimming took off 5 bases at V and 1 base at J, with 20 bases between the two ends. Germline V gives CDR1 SGHTA, CDR2 FQGNSA. This CDR3 is built from 17 residues. The sample is drawn from a study of cytomegalovirus exposure and HLA in healthy donors. Study details: There were some 400 genotyped donors. Of these, 81% fell in the genetic ancestry cluster associated with self-reported Caucasian donors. Findings of the study overall: Later analysis demonstrated an association between a missense DCLRE1C variant and TCR beta V- and J-gene trimming. Among the most significant clusters, several appeared linked to common viral pathogens in a later analysis. In a later analysis, at a false discovery rate of 0.05, roughly 18,000 TCR beta sequences were associated with HLA alleles.

The specimen was PBMCs. The origin of this receptor is a man aged 25-45 years in good health and CMV-seropositive. The chain combines TRBV7-2 with TRBJ1-2, with D tentatively TRBD1 (6 bases). CDR3 protein: CASSAAGTLVVNYGYTF. The DNA of the CDR3 is TGTGCCAGCAGCGCCGCCGGGACACTCGTCGTTAACTATGGCTACACCTTC.